This T cell receptor (beta chain) was sequenced during a study of identical twins. Per the germline V gene, CDR1 is MNHEY and CDR2 is SMNVEV (reference sequence). The CDR3 length is 14 residues. V was clipped by 3 bases and J by 4 bases, with 13 bases between them. Study-wide points: Compared with unrelated sharing, twin-shared out-of-frame alpha sequences had more low-probability sequences.

This clonotype was observed a few times. Antigen specificity is unknown. TCRdb reprocessed the 5' RACE reads via MiXCR and lists one record per CDR3 protein. Altogether about 890,000 distinct CDR3 sequences are present, 10% to 15% being singletons, with the ten largest covering roughly 1.6%. The data also belong to a second study, concerning yellow fever vaccine responses in identical twins.

The material sequenced was PBMCs. V is TRBV27 and J is TRBJ2-7, with D maybe TRBD1 (6 bases). This sequence was found in a woman between 18 and 29 years old in good health. CDR3 sequence reads: CASSFLQGSYEQYF. In DNA, the CDR3 is TGTGCCAGCAGTTTCCTGCAGGGGAGTTACGAGCAGTACTTC.